This T cell receptor (beta chain) was recorded in a study of shared clonotypes between healthy human individuals. Each cell subset's genomic DNA was divided evenly among several immunoSEQ plates. The team ran DNA from unsorted PBMCs on ten immunoSEQ deep assay plates for sequencing. Produced via immunoSEQ multiplex PCR; TCRdb's table is partial and in-frame only. The sample contains 450,000 to 500,000 clones, 70% to 80% of which appear only once. Only one count was recorded for this clone. CDR3 length: 14 residues. The germline gives CDR1 MNHEY, CDR2 SMNVEV (reference sequence). The V gene lost 6 bases and the J gene lost 9 bases, with 15 bases spanning the gap. Some 100 million PBMCs went into genomic DNA for unsorted samples.

What was sequenced was PBMCs. The V call is TRBV27, the J call TRBJ1-6; D may be TRBD1 (6 bases). This receptor was obtained from a woman aged 40 to 49 in good health. Some clones in this sample may be carry-over from other donors' samples. The CDR3 is CASREQGNISPLHF. The DNA of the CDR3 is TGTGCCAGCAGGGAACAGGGAAATATTTCACCCCTCCACTTT.